This TCR beta chain originates from a study of cytomegalovirus exposure and HLA in healthy donors (dated by TCRdb to the late 2010s). As for the study more broadly: According to a later analysis, one platform produced both the 110 or so validation repertoires and the 670 or so repertoires of the first cohort. The study aimed to test whether cataloging public T cell receptors could reveal signatures of past pathogen exposure. To predict cytomegalovirus infection status, the study combined high-throughput TCR immunosequencing, statistical association of individual TCRs with disease status, and machine learning. A separate validation cohort of 90 to 150 different subjects was used in addition to the roughly 700-subject first cohort.

Overall study outcomes, separate from this receptor: A later analysis found that TCRs clustered in the first cohort also tended to co-occur in the roughly 120 validation repertoires, with more than 90% of cluster scores above 0. The authors suggested that the approach could potentially be extended to other disease states and immunological phenotypes. Three of the identified cytomegalovirus-associated TCR beta chains were confirmed in vitro to be specific for cytomegalovirus antigens. A later analysis lacked HLA typing for the validation cohort, so it scored co-occurrence in that cohort across all 130 or so repertoires. Most TCR sequences were observed very rarely across donors, whereas some public TCRs were present in many individuals. The study gave a list of 150 to 200 TCR beta chains associated with cytomegalovirus. The classifier was reported to diagnose cytomegalovirus status with high specificity and sensitivity in both the original and validation cohorts.

Remarks on this clone: Its cognate antigen has yet to be identified. Base qualities are not recorded, but no much larger clone differs from it by a single base.

Donors formed part of the validation cohort, which comprised 120 or so subjects and was distinct from the first cohort of under 800 subjects. V has 6 bases trimmed and J has 3 bases trimmed; junction bases matching no gene number 7. CDR1 and CDR2 were assigned from the germline V gene as MNHEY and SVGAGI. CDR3 length: 15 amino acids, cysteine to phenylalanine. Solely the CDR3 DNA is kept, with 45 bases framed from the first base. The library was prepared using the immunoSEQ multiplex PCR assay. Regarding the original processing steps: A statistical classification framework was built to diagnose cytomegalovirus status from the catalog of TCR beta chain sequences. The table comes from immuneACCESS by way of TCRdb, which keeps in-frame sequences with V and J called. Part of the clones is missing from these tables; in studies checked, under half for an unresolved V gene and the rest for unknown reasons. The D gene and trimming were derived from the DNA, and the V and J assignments and clone size from that table. The sample records about 130,000 clones, roughly 90% of which are singletons. Roughly 2% of the sample goes to the ten largest clones.

The receptor chain draws on TRBV6-5 and TRBJ1-3, with 8 bases aligning to TRBD1. Sequencing was carried out using PBMCs. This TCR was sampled from a woman aged 18-29 years in good health and CMV-seronegative. The CDR3 sequence is CASRWAGGDGNTIYF. The DNA sequence is given as TGTGCCAGCAGATGGGCAGGGGGCGATGGAAACACCATATATTTT.